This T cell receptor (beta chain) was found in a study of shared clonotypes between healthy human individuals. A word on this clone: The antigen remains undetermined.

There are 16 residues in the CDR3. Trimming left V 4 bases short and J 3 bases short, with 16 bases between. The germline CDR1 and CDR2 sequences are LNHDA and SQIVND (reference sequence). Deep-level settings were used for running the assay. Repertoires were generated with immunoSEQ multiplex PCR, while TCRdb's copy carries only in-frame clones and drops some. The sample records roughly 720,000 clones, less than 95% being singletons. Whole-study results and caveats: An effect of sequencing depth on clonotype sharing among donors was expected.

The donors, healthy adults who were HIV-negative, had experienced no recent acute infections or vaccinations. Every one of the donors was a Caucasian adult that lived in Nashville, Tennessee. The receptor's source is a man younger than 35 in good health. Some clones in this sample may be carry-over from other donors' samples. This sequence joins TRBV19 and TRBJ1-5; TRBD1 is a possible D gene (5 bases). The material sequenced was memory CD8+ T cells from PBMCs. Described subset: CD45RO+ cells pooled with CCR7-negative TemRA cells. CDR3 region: CASSTGYGSTNQPQHF. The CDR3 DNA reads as TGTGCCAGTAGTACAGGGTACGGTTCGACCAATCAGCCCCAGCATTTT. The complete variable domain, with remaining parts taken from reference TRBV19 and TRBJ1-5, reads DGGITQSPKYLFRKEGQNVTLSCEQNLNHDAMYWYRQDPGQGLRLIYYSQIVNDFQKGDIAEGYSVSREKKESFPLTVTSAQKNPTAFYLCASSTGYGSTNQPQHFGDGTRLSIL.